Below, 30 T cell receptor beta chains from the same sample are listed, as sequenced in a study of a mutant IDH1 vaccine in newly diagnosed glioma. Time point indicated: baseline, week 1 (first vaccination visit). Treatment specified: pre-vaccination baseline after standard-of-care therapy. Produced via immunoSEQ multiplex PCR; TCRdb's table is partial and in-frame only. This table holds 92,000 or so clones, almost 85% found once. The sequencing used PBMCs, collected from a glioma patient treated with radiotherapy, temozolomide or both. These receptors were obtained from a man aged 40-49 years with glioma. Some clones in this sample may be carry-over from other donors' samples.

The gene calls are TRBV5-1 and TRBJ2-7; TRBD1 is a possible D gene (6 bases). The V end lost 0 bases, the J end lost 2 bases, and 12 bases lay between the germline ends. This CDR3 is built from 15 residues. Germline loops: CDR1 SGHRS, CDR2 YFSETQ. As DNA, the CDR3 is TGCGCCAGCAGCTTGGAGACAGGTCGTACCTACGAGCAGTACTTC. Translation: CASSLETGRTYEQYF.

This clone was observed a handful of times. The J gene is TRBJ1-1, the V gene TRBV2; D remains unclear. CDR1 is SNHLY, CDR2 FYNNEI, per germline. The CDR3 is 11 amino acids. The V and J ends lost 6 bases and 1 base respectively, with 3 bases between them. CDR3 nucleotide sequence: TGTGCCAGCAGCCAGAACACTGAAGCTTTCTTT. Amino acids: CASSQNTEAFF.

The chain is built from TRBV9 and TRBJ2-1; 8 bases fit TRBD1. Trimming took 7 bases from V and 12 from J; bases not matched to a gene: 6. This CDR3 region has 11 residues. CDR1 and CDR2 (germline): SGDLS, YYNGEE. CDR3 residues: CASGQGEVQFF. The CDR3 DNA sequence: TGTGCCAGCGGACAGGGAGAGGTGCAGTTCTTC. Full variable domain (remainder filled in from reference TRBV9 and TRBJ2-1): DSGVTQTPKHLITATGQRVTLRCSPRSGDLSVYWYQQSLDQGLQFLIQYYNGEERAKGNILERFSAQQFPDLHSELNLSSLELGDSALYFCASGQGEVQFFGPGTRLTVL.

This clone was counted once. This chain uses TRBV6-5 with TRBJ1-4; 8 bases are shared with TRBD1. The length of the CDR3 is 15 residues. CDR1 and CDR2 (germline): MNHEY, SVGAGI. The V gene end was trimmed by 6 bases and the J gene end by 2 bases; junction bases not matched to a gene: 5. CDR3 sequence: CASSLRQGTNEKLFF. CDR3 in DNA: TGTGCCAGCAGCCTTCGACAGGGGACTAATGAAAAACTGTTTTTT.

This clone was seen once. The chain employs TRBV6-1 and TRBJ2-4; D uncertain. The CDR3 has 15 amino acids. The germline V gene encodes CDR1 MNHNS and CDR2 SASEGT. V was trimmed by 1 base and J by 1 base, leaving 8 bases between them. CDR3 DNA: TGTGCCAGCAGTGAAGAACCCATCGCCAAAAACATTCAGTACTTC. This translates into CASSEEPIAKNIQYF.

The gene calls are TRBV4-1 and TRBJ2-5; D not resolved. V was trimmed by 2 bases and J by 4 bases, leaving 17 bases between them. Germline values: CDR1 MGHRA, CDR2 YSYEKL. The CDR3 contains 16 residues. CDR3 amino acids: CASSQKGQASGETQYF. The DNA for the CDR3 is TGCGCCAGCAGCCAAAAGGGTCAAGCCTCGGGAGAGACCCAGTACTTC.

The chain joins TRBV5-4 to TRBJ2-5; 9 bases fit TRBD1. V trimming: 4 bases; J trimming: 5 bases; junction bases outside the gene matches: 6. Germline V lookup: CDR1 SGHNT, CDR2 YYREEE (reference sequence). There are 14 residues in the CDR3. CDR3 loop: CASSTQGATETQYF. The CDR3 nucleotides read TGTGCCAGCAGCACACAGGGGGCAACGGAGACCCAGTACTTC.

The chain recombines TRBV7-2 with TRBJ2-7; 12 bases agree with TRBD1. Per germline, CDR1 SGHTA and CDR2 FQGNSA. Trimming cost V 5 bases and J 3 bases; bases outside gene matches: 5. The CDR3 loop spans 15 amino acids. CDR3 in amino acids: CASSRGTGGIYEQYF. The DNA of the CDR3 is TGTGCCAGCAGCCGGGGGACAGGGGGCATCTACGAGCAGTACTTC.

The gene calls are TRBV18 and TRBJ1-1, with D possibly TRBD1 on 6 matching bases. This CDR3 comprises 16 residues. The germline V gene encodes CDR1 KGHSH and CDR2 LQKENI. Trimming left V 4 bases short and J 0 bases short, with 15 bases between. As DNA, the CDR3 is TGTGCCAGCTCACTTCAGGCAGGGGCACTGAACACTGAAGCTTTCTTT. Its protein is CASSLQAGALNTEAFF.

V usage is TRBV14 and J usage is TRBJ2-7; no definite D call. This CDR3 comprises 14 residues. V lost 6 bases to trimming and J lost 1 base, with 13 bases between them. Germline values: CDR1 SGHDN, CDR2 FVKESK. The CDR3 nucleotides read TGTGCCAGCAGTCACTATGGGTCGTCCTACGAGCAGTACTTC. Translation: CASSHYGSSYEQYF.

This clone was observed once. This chain uses TRBV6-1 with TRBJ2-7; 7 nucleotides align to TRBD1. CDR3 length: 14 amino acids. The trim removed 6 bases at V and 4 bases at J, leaving 9 bases unmatched. The V gene's germline CDR1 is MNHNS and CDR2 SASEGT. As DNA, the CDR3 is TGTGCCAGCAGCCTGGACAGGTGGGTATACGAGCAGTACTTC. Residues: CASSLDRWVYEQYF.

The chain links TRBV7-2 to TRBJ2-7, with TRBD1 as a possible D gene (5 bases). CDR3 size: 13 residues. Germline CDR1 SGHTA, CDR2 FQGNSA. The V end lost 3 bases, the J end lost 7 bases, and 13 bases lay between the germline ends. The CDR3 is CASSFSDRTEQYF. CDR3 nucleotides: TGTGCCAGCAGCTTCTCAGACAGAACAGAGCAGTACTTC.

This chain links TRBV25-1 with TRBJ1-1, with D maybe TRBD1 (6 bases). V was clipped by 1 base and J by 6 bases, with 21 bases between them. The CDR3 covers 17 residues. Looked up from germline, CDR1 is MGHDK and CDR2 is SYGVNS. The CDR3 DNA reads as TGTGCCAGCAGTGAATGGGAGGGGACACGACCAAACTCTGAAGCTTTCTTT. Residues: CASSEWEGTRPNSEAFF.

The chain recombines TRBV2 with TRBJ1-2; D not resolved. CDR3 length: 12 amino acids. Trimming cost V 6 bases and J 4 bases, with 9 bases left between them. The germline CDR1 and CDR2 sequences are SNHLY and FYNNEI. The CDR3 spells CASRGFSYGYTF. Written as DNA, the CDR3 is TGTGCCAGCAGGGGGTTCAGCTATGGCTACACCTTC.

This clone occurred once. The CDR3 here is CASSVDRGHQPQHF. In nucleotides, the CDR3 is TGTGCCAGCAGCGTGGACAGGGGGCATCAGCCCCAGCATTTT. This chain joins TRBV11-2 and TRBJ1-5; TRBD1 aligns across 11 bases. The CDR3 has 14 residues. Germline CDR1 and CDR2: SGHAT and FQNNGV. With V trimmed by 5 bases and J by 5 bases, 2 bases remained unmatched.

This clone was found a few times. This sequence joins TRBV27 and TRBJ1-1; 9 positions agree with TRBD1. The trim removed 11 bases at V and 1 base at J, leaving 2 bases unmatched. Looked up from germline, CDR1 is MNHEY and CDR2 is SMNVEV (reference sequence). The CDR3 contains 12 residues. Written as DNA, the CDR3 is TGTGCCGGGGGACAGGGGAACACTGAAGCTTTCTTT. This encodes CAGGQGNTEAFF.

The chain combines TRBV6-6 with TRBJ1-2, with 7 nucleotides matching TRBD1. CDR3 length equals 16 residues. CDR1 is MNHNY, CDR2 SVGAGI, per germline (reference sequence). V trimming: 6 bases; J trimming: 1 base; junction bases outside the gene matches: 11. The CDR3 sequence is CASRAPSGGSNYGYTF. The CDR3 DNA reads as TGTGCCAGCAGGGCACCATCAGGGGGTAGTAACTATGGCTACACCTTC.

V is TRBV29-1 and J is TRBJ2-2; 7 bases align to TRBD1. The CDR3 extends over 15 amino acids. Per the germline V gene, CDR1 is SQVTM and CDR2 is ANQGSEA. After removal of 0 bases from V and 3 bases from J, the junction contained 4 bases not matched to a gene. This CDR3 is CSVEDGDRYTGELFF. The CDR3 nucleotides are TGCAGCGTTGAAGATGGGGACAGATACACCGGGGAGCTGTTTTTT.

In its sample, this clone was seen once. The rearrangement joins TRBV4-1 to TRBJ2-5, with D unresolved. This CDR3 spans 17 amino acids. The germline CDR1 and CDR2 sequences are MGHRA and YSYEKL. V was cut by 1 base and J by 5 bases, with 20 bases left in between. The DNA for the CDR3 is TGCGCCAGCAGCCAAGGTTTCCAGCCAGGCGGTTTGGAGACCCAGTACTTC. As protein: CASSQGFQPGGLETQYF.

The genes are TRBV5-1 and TRBJ1-6, with 7 bases identical to TRBD1. CDR1 is SGHRS and CDR2 is YFSETQ in the germline V gene. The CDR3 length is 13 residues. The trim removed 7 bases at V and 7 bases at J, leaving 5 bases unmatched. In DNA, the CDR3 is TGCGCCAGCGGTGACAGGGACAATTCACCCCTCCACTTT. It specifies CASGDRDNSPLHF.

The chain couples TRBV5-1 to TRBJ2-3; 10 nucleotides agree with TRBD2. This CDR3 has 16 amino acids. Looked up from germline, CDR1 is SGHRS and CDR2 is YFSETQ. J lost 4 bases, V lost 0 bases, and 5 bases had no gene match. The CDR3 DNA reads as TGCGCCAGCAGCTTGGACAGCGGGGGGGCCTCAGATACGCAGTATTTT. It encodes CASSLDSGGASDTQYF. The full variable domain, its missing parts supplied by reference TRBV5-1 and TRBJ2-3, is KAGVTQTPRYLIKTRGQQVTLSCSPISGHRSVSWYQQTPGQGLQFLFEYFSETQRNKGNFPGRFSGRQFSNSRSEMNVSTLELGDSALYLCASSLDSGGASDTQYFGPGTRLTVL.

The chain joins TRBV6-4 to TRBJ1-2; TRBD1 aligns across 8 bases. V lost 2 bases to trimming and J lost 3 bases; unmatched junction nucleotides: 5. Germline CDR1 and CDR2: MRHNA and SNTAGT. This CDR3 region has 15 residues. The chain's CDR3 is CASSDPTQGDYGYTF. The CDR3 DNA follows: TGTGCCAGCAGTGACCCTACACAGGGGGACTATGGCTACACCTTC.

The chain couples TRBV10-2 to TRBJ2-7, with D tentatively TRBD1 (5 bases). This CDR3 comprises 11 residues. Germline V lookup: CDR1 WSHSY, CDR2 SAAADI. Deletions cut 3 bases from V and 5 bases from J, with 5 bases between. This CDR3 reads CASSDRDEQYF. The CDR3 DNA reads as TGCGCCAGCAGTGACAGGGACGAGCAGTACTTC.

The V gene is TRBV7-9, the J gene TRBJ2-5; TRBD2 matches at 8 bases. Germline lookup yields CDR1 SEHNR and CDR2 FQNEAQ (reference sequence). Trimming cost V 1 base and J 4 bases; bases outside gene matches: 2. CDR3 size: 14 residues. The chain's CDR3 is CASSLGAGAETQYF. The CDR3 DNA sequence: TGTGCCAGCAGCTTAGGAGCGGGGGCAGAGACCCAGTACTTC.

The chain employs TRBV5-6 and TRBJ2-7; 9 bases map to TRBD1. There are 13 residues in the CDR3. J gave up 4 bases and V 6 bases, and 5 bases lay outside the gene matches. Germline V CDR1 and CDR2: SGHDT, YYEEEE. Written as DNA, the CDR3 is TGTGCCAGCACCGGACAGGGGCGGTACGAGCAGTACTTC. Its translation is CASTGQGRYEQYF.

The chain joins TRBV2 to TRBJ1-1; D remains ambiguous. This CDR3 comprises 13 residues. Germline CDR1 is SNHLY and CDR2 is FYNNEI. V was trimmed by 6 bases and J by 1 base, leaving 9 bases between them. CDR3 region: CASRVDGNTEAFF. The CDR3 DNA reads TGTGCCAGCAGGGTTGACGGGAACACTGAAGCTTTCTTT. Drawing the rest from reference TRBV2 and TRBJ1-1, the complete variable domain is EPEVTQTPSHQVTQMGQEVILRCVPISNHLYFYWYRQILGQKVEFLVSFYNNEISEKSEIFDDQFSVERPDGSNFTLKIRSTKLEDSAMYFCASRVDGNTEAFFGQGTRLTVV.

This clone was found a few times. The chain employs TRBV7-8 and TRBJ2-5; D not resolved. V was cut by 5 bases and J by 2 bases, with 12 bases left in between. CDR3 length: 14 residues. The germline CDR1 and CDR2 sequences are SGHVS and FQNEAQ. The DNA for the CDR3 is TGTGCCAGCAGCCGGAGATATGGACAAGAGACCCAGTACTTC. As protein: CASSRRYGQETQYF.

V is TRBV29-1 and J is TRBJ2-5; weak D call: TRBD2 (5 bases). Trimming removed 7 bases at V and 5 bases at J, with 8 bases between. Germline CDR1 is SQVTM and CDR2 is ANQGSEA. The CDR3 sequence is 10 residues long. CDR3 bases: TGCAGCGGGACTTTGGAGACCCAGTACTTC. It translates to CSGTLETQYF. The full variable domain, rest sourced from reference TRBV29-1 and TRBJ2-5, is SAVISQKPSRDICQRGTSLTIQCQVDSQVTMMFWYRQQPGQSLTLIATANQGSEATYESGFVIDKFPISRPNLTFSTLTVSNMSPEDSSIYLCSGTLETQYFGPGTRLLVL.

The chain recombines TRBV4-2 with TRBJ2-1; either TRBD1 or TRBD2 may fit D (5 bases each). The germline V gene has CDR1 LGHNA and CDR2 YNFKEQ. This CDR3 has 14 residues. V was shortened by 4 bases and J by 6 bases, with 13 bases between the two germline ends. This CDR3 is CASSLGDPANEQFF. Here the CDR3 DNA reads TGTGCCAGCAGCCTAGGGGACCCGGCCAATGAGCAGTTCTTC.

A note on this clone: The limits of the CDR3 on the DNA are not certain, so only TCRdb's listed CDR3 is given. The V gene is TRBV6-5, the J gene TRBJ1-5; TRBD1, the table's D call, was not compared with the DNA. From germline, CDR1 is MNHEY and CDR2 SVGAGI. The CDR3 length equals 14 residues, ends included. This CDR3 reads CASSTSDRNQPQHF.